These 25 T cell receptor beta chains came from one sample sequenced in a study of OX40 agonist ivuxolimab in advanced cancers. Profiled with immunoSEQ multiplex PCR; TCRdb holds only in-frame clones, not every one. The sample consists of some 80,000 clones, approximately 83% of them appearing once. The sequenced sample was CD4+ or CD8+ T cells sorted from blood, obtained in a trial of the OX40 agonist ivuxolimab. These receptors were taken from an adult with an advanced solid tumor such as melanoma, head and neck, liver or kidney cancer.

This chain uses TRBV7-2 with TRBJ1-6, with TRBD1 matching over 9 bases. CDR1 and CDR2 (germline): SGHTA, FQGNSA. This CDR3 comprises 18 residues. Trimming cost V 3 bases and J 8 bases; bases outside gene matches: 14. The CDR3 coding sequence is TGTGCCAGCAGCTTTAGCGGGGCGGACAGGGGATTTGATTCACCCCTCCACTTT. It codes for CASSFSGADRGFDSPLHF.

This chain joins TRBV2 and TRBJ1-6, with TRBD1 matching 8 bases. This CDR3 spans 14 amino acids. V lost 6 bases, J lost 9 bases, and 7 bases stayed unmatched. Germline CDR1 reads SNHLY; CDR2 reads FYNNEI. For the CDR3, the DNA is TGTGCCAGCAGCGGCTCGGGGACAGGTTCACCCCTCCACTTT. It is translated as CASSGSGTGSPLHF.

The rearrangement uses TRBV10-1 and TRBJ2-5, with 10 bases identical to TRBD1. CDR3 length equals 15 residues. J lost 5 bases, V lost 4 bases, and 7 bases had no gene match. Germline V CDR1 and CDR2: WNHNN, SYGVQD (reference sequence). The CDR3 here is CASSGQGALGETQYF. The CDR3 coding sequence is TGCGCCAGCAGTGGACAGGGGGCCCTAGGGGAGACCCAGTACTTC.

This chain links TRBV4-3 with TRBJ1-2, with no clear D. Between the trimmed V and J ends, which lost 0 bases and 1 base, there was a span of 9 bases. Germline V gene lookup returns CDR1 LGHNA and CDR2 YSLEER. This CDR3 contains 15 residues. CDR3 sequence reads: CASSQERAVNYGYTF. The CDR3 DNA reads TGCGCCAGCAGCCAAGAGAGGGCGGTTAACTATGGCTACACCTTC.

This clone was counted a single time. The V call is TRBV13, the J call TRBJ1-1, with 9 bases aligning to TRBD1. Trimming took 5 bases from V and 4 from J; bases not matched to a gene: 11. Germline V CDR1 and CDR2: PRHDT, FYEKMQ (reference sequence). The CDR3 runs 16 residues. The CDR3 here is CASSAHPGQGGTEAFF. The CDR3 DNA sequence: TGTGCCAGCAGCGCGCACCCGGGACAGGGAGGCACTGAAGCTTTCTTT.

This clone was counted between two and nine times. The CDR3 is CASGAGISPLHF. The CDR3 DNA reads as TGTGCCAGCGGGGCAGGGATCTCACCCCTCCACTTT. The V call is TRBV2, the J call TRBJ1-6; tentative D call: TRBD1 (5 bases). V was trimmed by 8 bases and J by 10 bases, leaving 12 bases between them. Germline-derived CDR1 and CDR2 are SNHLY and FYNNEI. The CDR3 has 12 residues.

The chain couples TRBV5-6 to TRBJ2-5; 8 nucleotides line up with TRBD2. V shed 4 bases and J 4 bases; nucleotides not matched to a gene: 15. CDR3 length: 17 residues. CDR1 and CDR2 from the germline V gene are SGHDT and YYEEEE. In DNA, the CDR3 is TGTGCCAGCAGCCTAAGACCCGGGACTAGAATGATAGAGACCCAGTACTTC. Protein product: CASSLRPGTRMIETQYF.

V usage is TRBV5-8 and J usage is TRBJ2-3; 7 bases match TRBD1. From germline, CDR1 is SGHTS and CDR2 YDEGEE. V gave up 0 bases and J gave up 6 bases; unmatched junction bases: 1. The CDR3 runs 13 residues. CDR3 amino acids: CASSLEDRDTQYF. In nucleotides, the CDR3 is TGTGCCAGCAGCTTGGAGGACAGGGATACGCAGTATTTT.

This chain connects TRBV7-9 to TRBJ1-5, with D maybe TRBD1 (6 bases). In germline, CDR1 is SEHNR, CDR2 FQNEAQ (reference sequence). This CDR3 region has 14 residues. V was trimmed by 7 bases and J by 2 bases, leaving 12 bases between them. The CDR3 bases are TGTGCCAGCAACGGACAGAGGGGCAATCAGCCCCAGCATTTT. Protein sequence: CASNGQRGNQPQHF.

The sample holds a few counts of this clone. This chain joins TRBV28 and TRBJ2-7, with D possibly being TRBD2 (5 bases). Looked up from germline, CDR1 is MDHEN and CDR2 is SYDVKM. V lost 8 bases, J lost 4 bases, and 12 bases lay in between. The CDR3 has 12 amino acids. In nucleotides, the CDR3 is TGTGCCAGCCCCCCGGACTGGTACGAGCAGTACTTC. It encodes CASPPDWYEQYF.

V usage is TRBV6-6 and J usage is TRBJ1-6, with D possibly matching TRBD1 (5 bases). Trimming removed 6 bases from V and 10 bases from J, with 16 bases in between. The CDR3 covers 14 residues. Per the germline V gene, CDR1 is MNHNY and CDR2 is SVGAGI (reference sequence). CDR3 amino acids: CASRKEGRVSPLHF. CDR3 DNA sequence: TGTGCCAGCAGGAAGGAGGGGCGCGTATCACCCCTCCACTTT.

V is TRBV2 and J is TRBJ2-7; tentatively, D is TRBD1 or TRBD2 (5 bases each). The CDR3 has 12 amino acids. Germline V gives CDR1 SNHLY, CDR2 FYNNEI. V was cut by 10 bases and J by 3 bases, with 13 bases left in between. The CDR3 reads CATGTDFYEQYF. The CDR3, as DNA: TGTGCCACCGGGACGGATTTCTACGAGCAGTACTTC.

This clone was observed a handful of times. The chain combines TRBV9 with TRBJ1-1, with a weak D call TRBD1 (6 bases). This CDR3 region has 13 residues. Germline values: CDR1 SGDLS, CDR2 YYNGEE. V was trimmed by 3 bases and J by 4 bases, leaving 10 bases between them. CDR3 region: CASSALRGTEAFF. CDR3 nucleotides: TGTGCCAGCAGCGCGCTCAGGGGCACTGAAGCTTTCTTT.

The chain combines TRBV18 with TRBJ1-1; D possibly corresponds to TRBD1 (5 bases). There are 11 residues in the CDR3. V lost 7 bases to trimming and J lost 6 bases, with 9 bases between them. Germline V gene lookup returns CDR1 KGHSH and CDR2 LQKENI. The CDR3 coding sequence is TGTGCCAGCTTTCGGACACCTGAAGCTTTCTTT. Protein: CASFRTPEAFF.

The count of this clone is one. This chain links TRBV11-2 with TRBJ2-7; no reliable D call. Germline V gives CDR1 SGHAT, CDR2 FQNNGV. There are 14 residues in the CDR3. V was trimmed by 2 bases and J by 2 bases, leaving 10 bases between them. CDR3 sequence: CASSLLDGPYEQYF. Written as DNA, the CDR3 is TGTGCCAGCAGCTTACTGGACGGACCCTACGAGCAGTACTTC.

The V call is TRBV7-9, the J call TRBJ2-5; D may be TRBD1 (6 bases). This CDR3 is built from 12 residues. Germline V gives CDR1 SEHNR, CDR2 FQNEAQ (reference sequence). The V end was cut by 6 bases, the J end by 7 bases, with 12 bases between. The CDR3 region is CASRTTRGTQYF. CDR3 sequence (DNA): TGTGCCAGCAGGACTACCAGGGGGACCCAGTACTTC.

This clone is a singleton in its sample. The V call is TRBV5-6, the J call TRBJ1-2; D unclear. CDR3 length: 14 amino acids. Germline V gives CDR1 SGHDT, CDR2 YYEEEE. V shed 3 bases and J shed 8 bases, with 17 bases lying between them. CDR3 sequence reads: CASSSVGSLPGYTF. DNA for the CDR3: TGTGCCAGCAGCTCGGTAGGTTCTCTACCGGGCTACACCTTC.

This chain connects TRBV5-1 to TRBJ1-2, with 9 bases identical to TRBD1. J gave up 4 bases and V 4 bases, and 17 bases lay outside the gene matches. CDR3 size: 18 residues. The V gene's germline CDR1 is SGHRS and CDR2 YFSETQ. This CDR3 reads CASSPQPGQGTRGYGYTF. The CDR3 nucleotides read TGCGCCAGCAGCCCCCAACCGGGACAGGGCACGAGAGGCTATGGCTACACCTTC.

This clone has only one observation. This clone may be a read error of a much larger clone one base away. The chain joins TRBV15 to TRBJ1-2, with D maybe TRBD1 (6 bases). This CDR3 comprises 15 residues. Trimming left V 1 base short and J 6 bases short, with 15 bases between. The V gene's germline CDR1 is LNHNV and CDR2 YYDKDF (reference sequence). CDR3 protein: CATSRGSRGMDGYTF. DNA of the CDR3: TGTGCCACCAGCAGAGGGAGCAGGGGCATGGATGGCTACACCTTC.

The chain combines TRBV5-6 with TRBJ1-1; maybe TRBD1 (5 bases). In germline, CDR1 is SGHDT, CDR2 YYEEEE. V lost 4 bases and J 6 bases, leaving 16 bases between the germline ends. CDR3 length equals 14 residues. The CDR3 nucleotides read TGTGCCAGCAGCCCCTTGGGAGGGGAAGCTGAAGCTTTCTTT. Translation: CASSPLGGEAEAFF.

The chain's CDR3 is CASSPFGGEDTQYF. The CDR3 DNA reads TGTGCCAGCAGCCCCTTCGGGGGGGAGGATACGCAGTATTTT. The V gene is TRBV7-3, the J gene TRBJ2-3, with 8 nucleotides matching TRBD2. Trimming removed 5 bases from V and 6 bases from J; junction bases left unmatched: 7. The germline V gene encodes CDR1 SGHTA and CDR2 FQGTGA. The CDR3 sequence is 14 residues long.

This chain links TRBV15 with TRBJ1-5; perhaps TRBD1 as D (5 bases). Germline V gene sequence: CDR1 LNHNV, CDR2 YYDKDF (reference sequence). The CDR3 covers 16 residues. V was clipped by 1 base and J by 1 base, with 11 bases between them. The DNA for the CDR3 is TGTGCCACCAGCAGAGCCAGGGTGAGGAGCAATCAGCCCCAGCATTTT. Translated, it gives CATSRARVRSNQPQHF.

This clone was picked up a small number of times. The V call is TRBV9, the J call TRBJ1-6, with D unresolved. Trimming removed 6 bases at V and 6 bases at J, with 13 bases between. The V gene's germline CDR1 is SGDLS and CDR2 YYNGEE. This CDR3 spans 14 amino acids. The CDR3 DNA reads as TGTGCCAGCAAATCGGCCGGACGTAATTCACCCCTCCACTTT. Amino acids: CASKSAGRNSPLHF.

The chain combines TRBV7-9 with TRBJ1-4; TRBD1 is a possible D gene (5 bases). This CDR3 is built from 14 residues. CDR1 is SEHNR and CDR2 is FQNEAQ in the germline V gene (reference sequence). Trimming left V 5 bases short and J 4 bases short, with 11 bases between. CDR3 protein: CASSPGTLNEKLFF. As DNA, the CDR3 is TGTGCCAGCAGCCCCGGGACCCTTAATGAAAAACTGTTTTTT.

This chain uses TRBV18 with TRBJ1-5; 9 bases are shared with TRBD1. The V and J ends lost 9 bases and 3 bases, in that order; junction bases with no gene match: 3. CDR1 is KGHSH and CDR2 is LQKENI in the germline V gene. The CDR3 sequence is 13 residues long. For the CDR3, the DNA is TGTGCCAGTAGGACAGGGGACAATCAGCCCCAGCATTTT. It encodes CASRTGDNQPQHF.